This paragraph reports one T cell receptor beta chain. The data were obtained in a study of blood T cell repertoires in COVID-19. The assay was immunoSEQ multiplex PCR, and TCRdb's table has in-frame clones only and misses some. This table has roughly 250,000 clones, nearly 85% appearing once. This TCR was sampled from a human donor in a cohort sampled during active COVID-19. Material for sequencing was peripheral blood.

The CDR3 loop reads CASSDKGGSYGYTF. The CDR3 bases are TGTGCCAGCAGTGATAAAGGGGGCAGCTATGGCTACACCTTC. The V gene is TRBV2, the J gene TRBJ1-2, with 7 bases lining up with TRBD1. In germline, CDR1 is SNHLY, CDR2 FYNNEI. The CDR3 runs 14 residues. J was trimmed by 4 bases and V by 3 bases; bases with no gene match: 5.